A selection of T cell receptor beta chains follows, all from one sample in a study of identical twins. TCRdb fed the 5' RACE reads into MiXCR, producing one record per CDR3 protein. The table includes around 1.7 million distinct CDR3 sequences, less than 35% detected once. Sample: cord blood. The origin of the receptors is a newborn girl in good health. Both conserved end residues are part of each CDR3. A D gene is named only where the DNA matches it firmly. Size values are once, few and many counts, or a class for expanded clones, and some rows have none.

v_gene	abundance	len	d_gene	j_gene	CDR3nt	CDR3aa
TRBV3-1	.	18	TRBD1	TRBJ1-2	TGTGCCAGCAGCCAAGTTTCGGGACAGGGAAGGGTGAACTATGGCTACACCTTC	CASSQVSGQGRVNYGYTF
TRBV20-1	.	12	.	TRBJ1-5	TGCAGTGCTAGTAAGAGGGATCAGCCCCAGCATTTT	CSASKRDQPQHF
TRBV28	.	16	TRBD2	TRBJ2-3	TGTGCCAGCAGCCCTGCTAGCGGGACCCACACAGATACGCAGTATTTT	CASSPASGTHTDTQYF
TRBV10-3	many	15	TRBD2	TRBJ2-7	TGTGCCATCAGTGAAGTAGCGGGATCTTCCTACGAGCAGTACTTC	CAISEVAGSSYEQYF
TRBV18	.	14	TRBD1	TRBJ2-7	TGTGCCAGCTCACCACAGGGACAGGCCAATGAGCAGTACTTC	CASSPQGQANEQYF
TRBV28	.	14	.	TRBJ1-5	TGTGCCAGCAGTTTTTTCAGGGGTTTTCAGCCCCAGCATTTT	CASSFFRGFQPQHF
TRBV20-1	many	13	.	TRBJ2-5	TGCAGTGCTAGATGGGTCCCCCAAGAGACCCAGTACTTC	CSARWVPQETQYF
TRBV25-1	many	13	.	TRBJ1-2	TGTGCCAGCAGTGTATCAGGGAACTATGGCTACACCTTC	CASSVSGNYGYTF
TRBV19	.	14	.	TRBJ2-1	TGTGCCATTAATGTGGCAAACTCCTACAATGAGCAGTTCTTC	CAINVANSYNEQFF
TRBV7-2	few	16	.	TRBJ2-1	TGTGCCAGCAGCTTAGCGAGAAGCGGTGGGAGAAATGAGCAGTTCTTC	CASSLARSGGRNEQFF